This T cell receptor (beta chain) was sequenced for a study of CD8+CD57+ T cells in acquired aplastic anemia. An expansion of CD8+CD57+ cells by flow cytometry had been shown in patients chosen for sequencing. The study profiled TCR beta VDJ and CDR3 using genomic DNA as template. TCRdb independently ran MiXCR on the reads; one entry per CDR3 protein. The table lists around 290,000 distinct CDR3 sequences, roughly 61% of them singletons, with 1% to 1.5% in the top ten. Sequenced: sorted CD4+, CD8+, or CD8+CD57+ T cells (not recorded which) from PBMCs. The receptor's source is a human donor with aplastic anemia.

This chain's CDR3 is CASRDGRSSYEQYF. The CDR3, as DNA: TGTGCCAGCCGTGACGGACGGAGCTCCTACGAGCAGTACTTC. This chain uses TRBV12-3 or TRBV12-4 with TRBJ2-7; D ambiguous. This CDR3 region has 14 residues. V was clipped by 8 bases and J by 0 bases, with 14 bases between them.